One sample yielded the 23 T cell receptor beta chains listed below, sequenced in a study of CD8 T cells in ankylosing spondylitis. These TCRs are of unknown antigen specificity. TCRdb processed the 5' RACE reads anew with MiXCR; each CDR3 protein has one entry. Of fewer than 400,000 distinct CDR3 sequences listed, 20% to 25% are singletons. Study-level findings and limits: Fewer than ten highly homologous variants made up a TCR beta motif that seemed to typify ankylosing spondylitis blood.

The sample consisted of blood, either unsorted or a sorted T cell fraction (not recorded which). These receptors came from a male donor with ankylosing spondylitis.

The V and J genes are TRBV4-3 and TRBJ2-1; the match to TRBD2 covers 9 bases. The CDR3 runs 19 residues. Germline-derived CDR1 and CDR2 are LGHNA and YSLEER. V shed 3 bases, J shed 3 bases, and the junction held 15 bases outside the gene matches. DNA for the CDR3: TGCGCCAGCAGCCAGAAAGCCTACACCAGCGGGAGGCTCTACAATGAGCAGTTCTTC. The encoded protein is CASSQKAYTSGRLYNEQFF.

This chain uses TRBV20-1 with TRBJ2-1; TRBD2 matches at 8 bases. CDR1 and CDR2 (germline): DFQATT, SNEGSKA (reference sequence). There are 14 residues in the CDR3. V shed 6 bases and J 2 bases; nucleotides not matched to a gene: 6. In DNA, the CDR3 is TGCAGTGCCCTGAGTAGCGGGGCCTACAATGAGCAGTTCTTC. It yields the protein CSALSSGAYNEQFF.

This clonotype was recorded a few times. This rearrangement joins TRBV5-1 to TRBJ1-5; no reliable D call. Trimming took 1 base from V and 9 from J, leaving 14 bases between them. Germline V gives CDR1 SGHRS, CDR2 YFSETQ. The CDR3 contains 14 residues. Here the CDR3 reads CASSLSGEQRPQHF. As DNA, the CDR3 is TGCGCCAGCAGCTTGTCCGGAGAACAACGGCCCCAGCATTTT. Complete variable domain (other parts from reference TRBV5-1 and TRBJ1-5): KAGVTQTPRYLIKTRGQQVTLSCSPISGHRSVSWYQQTPGQGLQFLFEYFSETQRNKGNFPGRFSGRQFSNSRSEMNVSTLELGDSALYLCASSLSGEQRPQHFGDGTRLSIL.

J is TRBJ2-5 and V is TRBV3-1; no reliable D call. V dropped 2 bases and J dropped 3 bases, with 4 bases sitting between them. This CDR3 contains 12 residues. CDR1 is LGHDT and CDR2 is YNNKEL in the germline V gene (reference sequence). The CDR3 is CASSQSEETQYF. The CDR3 DNA follows: TGTGCCAGCAGCCAAAGTGAAGAGACCCAGTACTTC.

The V gene is TRBV20-1, the J gene TRBJ2-7; unclear D gene. V dropped 5 bases and J dropped 3 bases, with 14 bases sitting between them. Germline V lookup: CDR1 DFQATT, CDR2 SNEGSKA (reference sequence). The CDR3 is made up of 13 amino acids. The CDR3 DNA reads as TGCAGTGCTCATACCCCCGGAGTCTACGAGCAGTACTTC. Translating it yields CSAHTPGVYEQYF.

The CDR3 nucleotides are TGTGCCAGCAGCGTAGGGGAAGAGACCCAGTACTTC. Its translation: CASSVGEETQYF. V and J are TRBV9 and TRBJ2-5; D uncertain. In germline, CDR1 is SGDLS, CDR2 YYNGEE. The CDR3 is made up of 12 amino acids. With 0 bases removed from V and 3 bases from J, the gap between germline ends came to 3 bases.

This clonotype occurred once. The rearrangement uses TRBV28 and TRBJ2-5; 9 bases line up with TRBD2. This CDR3 is 16 amino acids long. The germline gives CDR1 MDHEN, CDR2 SYDVKM. The V gene end was trimmed by 7 bases and the J gene end by 7 bases; junction bases not matched to a gene: 16. The CDR3, as DNA: TGTGCCAGCAAATTATACTTAGCGGGAGATGAGGTGACCCAGTACTTC. Residues: CASKLYLAGDEVTQYF.

This clonotype was picked up a small number of times. The genes are TRBV28 and TRBJ2-2, with unresolved D. CDR1 and CDR2 from the germline V gene are MDHEN and SYDVKM. Trimming took 8 bases from V and 6 from J, leaving 10 bases between them. The CDR3 contains 12 residues. The CDR3, as DNA: TGTGCCAGCTATCGGACGGCCGGGGAGCTGTTTTTT. Translating gives CASYRTAGELFF.

This clonotype was counted ten times or more. This chain links TRBV18 with TRBJ2-2, with a weak D call TRBD1 (5 bases). V gave up 4 bases and J gave up 1 base, with 10 bases separating them. Germline-derived CDR1 and CDR2 are KGHSH and LQKENI. This CDR3 is built from 15 residues. The CDR3 bases are TGTGCCAGCTCACAAAGAGGACAGAACACCGGGGAGCTGTTTTTT. Translating gives CASSQRGQNTGELFF.

V gene TRBV25-1 combines with J gene TRBJ1-5, with no clear D. Trimming stripped 1 base from V and 11 bases from J, with 15 bases between. The CDR3 extends over 14 amino acids. CDR1 is MGHDK, CDR2 SYGVNS, per germline. In nucleotides, the CDR3 is TGTGCCAGCAGTGAATTCTCCAGCGCCGTGGCCCAGCATTTT. Translation: CASSEFSSAVAQHF.

This clonotype has just a few counts. The chain employs TRBV6-2 or TRBV6-3 and TRBJ2-3, with TRBD2 matching 8 bases. V shed 3 bases, J shed 4 bases, and the junction held 6 bases outside the gene matches. The CDR3 consists of 15 residues. The V gene's germline CDR1 is MNHEY and CDR2 SVGEGT. CDR3 sequence: CASSYTSGSPDTQYF. The DNA for the CDR3 is TGTGCCAGCAGTTATACCAGCGGGAGCCCAGATACGCAGTATTTT.

This clonotype occurred a few times. The gene calls are TRBV6-2 or TRBV6-3 and TRBJ1-1; weak D call: TRBD1 (6 bases). Germline V gives CDR1 MNHEY, CDR2 SVGEGT. The CDR3 is 15 residues long. Trimming shortened V by 1 base and J by 4 bases, and 13 bases separated the two germline ends. The CDR3 sequence is CASSYWARGVTEAFF. The CDR3 DNA reads as TGTGCCAGCAGTTACTGGGCCAGGGGCGTCACTGAAGCTTTCTTT.

Details on this clonotype: One junction end disagrees with the germline gene, perhaps due to a read error. The V call is TRBV7-7, the J call TRBJ2-2, with D perhaps being TRBD1 or TRBD2 (5 bases each). From germline, CDR1 is SSHAT and CDR2 FNYEAQ (reference sequence). The CDR3 loop spans 15 amino acids. CDR3 protein: CASSPRGSATGELFF. In DNA form, the CDR3 reads TGTGCTAGCAGCCCTCGGGGCTCTGCCACCGGGGAGCTGTTTTTT.

In this sample, this clonotype turned up a few times. V and J are TRBV29-1 and TRBJ2-7; D is perhaps TRBD1 (5 bases). Trimming took off 4 bases at V and 4 bases at J, with 8 bases between the two ends. CDR1 is SQVTM, CDR2 ANQGSEA, per germline. The CDR3 has 11 amino acids. The CDR3: CSVVGDYEQYF. The CDR3 nucleotides are TGCAGCGTTGTAGGGGATTACGAGCAGTACTTC.

This clonotype was found a few times. This sequence joins TRBV3-1 and TRBJ2-5, with TRBD2 matching 8 bases. CDR3 length equals 15 residues. V lost 1 base and J lost 5; bases outside the gene matches: 6. Germline lookup yields CDR1 LGHDT and CDR2 YNNKEL (reference sequence). CDR3 loop: CASSQVPGGIETQYF. The CDR3 bases are TGTGCCAGCAGCCAAGTCCCGGGAGGGATTGAGACCCAGTACTTC.

The V gene is TRBV27, the J gene TRBJ2-7; TRBD1 or TRBD2 may be the D gene (5 bases each). Per germline, CDR1 MNHEY and CDR2 SMNVEV (reference sequence). V lost 3 bases and J 0 bases, leaving 9 bases between the germline ends. The length of the CDR3 is 14 residues. DNA of the CDR3: TGTGCCAGCAGTTTGAGGGACGGCTCCTACGAGCAGTACTTC. Translation: CASSLRDGSYEQYF.

In its sample, this clonotype was seen a few times. The J gene is TRBJ2-5, the V gene TRBV7-2; TRBD2 aligns across 12 bases. Trimming took 5 bases from V and 1 from J; bases not matched to a gene: 2. Germline lookup yields CDR1 SGHTA and CDR2 FQGNSA. The CDR3 is 15 residues long. CDR3 sequence (DNA): TGTGCCAGCAGCCTGACTAGCGGGAGCCAAGAGACCCAGTACTTC. It specifies CASSLTSGSQETQYF.

This clonotype appeared once. This chain joins TRBV5-5 and TRBJ2-7, with 7 bases that match TRBD1. Germline CDR1 and CDR2: SGHKS and YYEKEE (reference sequence). V shed 2 bases and J 2 bases; nucleotides not matched to a gene: 7. The CDR3 runs 15 residues. CDR3 nucleotide sequence: TGTGCCAGCAGCTTAAGACAGGGATTACCCTACGAGCAGTACTTC. Its translation: CASSLRQGLPYEQYF.

This clonotype was counted a few times. J is TRBJ2-1 and V is TRBV20-1, with a possible D match to TRBD2 (6 bases). The CDR3 sequence is 12 residues long. The germline gives CDR1 DFQATT, CDR2 SNEGSKA (reference sequence). Trimming removed 5 bases from V and 15 bases from J, with 20 bases in between. The CDR3 is CSAGTSSTMRFF. CDR3 coding DNA: TGCAGTGCTGGAACTAGCAGTACAATGAGGTTCTTC.

The CDR3 is CASSTVGPTGVETQYF. The CDR3 DNA sequence: TGTGCCAGCTCAACTGTCGGACCCACAGGGGTAGAGACCCAGTACTTC. The chain couples TRBV18 to TRBJ2-5; TRBD1 matches at 7 bases. Germline CDR1 is KGHSH and CDR2 is LQKENI. V lost 5 bases, J lost 4 bases, and 13 bases stayed unmatched. The CDR3 sequence is 16 residues long.

The chain links TRBV10-3 to TRBJ2-3; 9 bases agree with TRBD1. Germline CDR1 is ENHRY and CDR2 is SYGVKD. V dropped 3 bases and J dropped 3; count of bases not matched to a gene: 1. The CDR3 sequence is 14 residues long. Here the CDR3 DNA reads TGTGCCATCAGTGATGGACAGGGGACAGATACGCAGTATTTT. Amino acids: CAISDGQGTDTQYF.

The chain uses TRBV29-1 and TRBJ1-1; D might be TRBD1 (5 bases). V was shortened by 7 bases and J by 1 base, with 16 bases between the two germline ends. The CDR3 sequence is 14 residues long. Germline V gene sequence: CDR1 SQVTM, CDR2 ANQGSEA. The CDR3 sequence: CSADNGQGNTEAFF. CDR3 DNA: TGCAGCGCAGATAACGGTCAGGGGAACACTGAAGCTTTCTTT.

This chain uses TRBV5-1 with TRBJ2-5; 9 bases map to TRBD1. Germline V CDR1 and CDR2: SGHRS, YFSETQ. The ends lost 2 bases at V and 5 bases at J; junction bases unmatched: 10. The CDR3 length is 16 residues. Here the CDR3 DNA reads TGCGCCAGCAGCTTTCCCGGGACAGGGCCTACGGAGACCCAGTACTTC. It yields the protein CASSFPGTGPTETQYF.